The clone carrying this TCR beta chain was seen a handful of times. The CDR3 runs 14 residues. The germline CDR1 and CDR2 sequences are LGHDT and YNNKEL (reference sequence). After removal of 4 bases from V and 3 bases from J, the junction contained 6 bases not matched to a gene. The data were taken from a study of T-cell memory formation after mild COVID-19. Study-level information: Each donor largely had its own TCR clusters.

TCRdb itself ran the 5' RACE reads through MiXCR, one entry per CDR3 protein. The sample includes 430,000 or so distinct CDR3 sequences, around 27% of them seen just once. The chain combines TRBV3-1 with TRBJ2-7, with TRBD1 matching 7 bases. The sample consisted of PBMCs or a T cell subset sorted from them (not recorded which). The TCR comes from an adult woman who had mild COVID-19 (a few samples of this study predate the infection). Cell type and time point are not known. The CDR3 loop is CASSLRDRHYEQYF. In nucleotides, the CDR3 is TGTGCCAGCAGCCTCCGGGACAGACACTACGAGCAGTACTTC.